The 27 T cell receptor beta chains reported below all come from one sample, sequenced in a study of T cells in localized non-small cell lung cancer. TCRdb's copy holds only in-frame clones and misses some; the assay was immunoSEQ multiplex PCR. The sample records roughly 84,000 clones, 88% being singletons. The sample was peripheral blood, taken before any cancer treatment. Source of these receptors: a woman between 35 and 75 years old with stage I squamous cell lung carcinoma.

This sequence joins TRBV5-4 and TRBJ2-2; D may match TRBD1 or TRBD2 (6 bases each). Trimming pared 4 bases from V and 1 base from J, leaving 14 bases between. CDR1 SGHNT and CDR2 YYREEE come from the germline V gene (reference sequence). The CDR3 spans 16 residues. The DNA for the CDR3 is TGTGCCAGCAGCCCCGTCCGGGGGCTGAACACCGGGGAGCTGTTTTTT. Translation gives CASSPVRGLNTGELFF.

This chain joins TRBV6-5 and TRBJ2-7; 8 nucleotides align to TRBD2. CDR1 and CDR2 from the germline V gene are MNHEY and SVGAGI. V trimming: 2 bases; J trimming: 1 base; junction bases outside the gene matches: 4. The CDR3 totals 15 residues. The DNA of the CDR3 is TGTGCCAGCAGTTACCAGCGGGGGACGTCCTACGAGCAGTACTTC. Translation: CASSYQRGTSYEQYF.

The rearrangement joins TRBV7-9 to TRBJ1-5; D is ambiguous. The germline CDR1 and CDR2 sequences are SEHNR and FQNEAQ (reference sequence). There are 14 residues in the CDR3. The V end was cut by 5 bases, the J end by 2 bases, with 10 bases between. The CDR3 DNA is TGTGCCAGCAGCCTTTCTTTGGGCAATCAGCCCCAGCATTTT. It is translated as CASSLSLGNQPQHF. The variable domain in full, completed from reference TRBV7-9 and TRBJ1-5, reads DTGVSQNPRHKITKRGQNVTFRCDPISEHNRLYWYRQTLGQGPEFLTYFQNEAQLEKSRLLSDRFSAERPKGSFSTLEIQRTEQGDSAMYLCASSLSLGNQPQHFGDGTRLSIL.

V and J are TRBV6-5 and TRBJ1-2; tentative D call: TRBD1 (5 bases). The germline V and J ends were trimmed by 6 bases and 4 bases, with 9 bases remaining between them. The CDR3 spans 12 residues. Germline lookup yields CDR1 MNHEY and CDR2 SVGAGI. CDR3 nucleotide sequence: TGTGCCAGCAGGGACGGGACCTATGGCTACACCTTC. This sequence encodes CASRDGTYGYTF.

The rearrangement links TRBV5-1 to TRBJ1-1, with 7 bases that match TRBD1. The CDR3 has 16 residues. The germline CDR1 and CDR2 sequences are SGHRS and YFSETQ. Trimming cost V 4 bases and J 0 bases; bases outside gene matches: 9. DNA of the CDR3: TGCGCCAGCAGCCCGGGAGGGGGCGTCGTGAACACTGAAGCTTTCTTT. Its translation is CASSPGGGVVNTEAFF.

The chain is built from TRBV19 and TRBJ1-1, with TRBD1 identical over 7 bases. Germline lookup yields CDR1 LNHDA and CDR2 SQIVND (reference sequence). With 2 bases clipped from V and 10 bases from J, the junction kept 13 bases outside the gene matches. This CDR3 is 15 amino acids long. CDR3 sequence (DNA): TGTGCCAGTAGTATAAGGCGGGACAGATATGAAGGAGCTTTCTTT. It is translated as CASSIRRDRYEGAFF.

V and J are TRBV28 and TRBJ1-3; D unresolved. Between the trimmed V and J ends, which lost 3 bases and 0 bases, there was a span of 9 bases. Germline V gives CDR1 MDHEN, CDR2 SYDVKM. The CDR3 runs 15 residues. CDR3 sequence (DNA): TGTGCCAGCAGTTTGTCGTTTGGCTCTGGAAACACCATATATTTT. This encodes CASSLSFGSGNTIYF.

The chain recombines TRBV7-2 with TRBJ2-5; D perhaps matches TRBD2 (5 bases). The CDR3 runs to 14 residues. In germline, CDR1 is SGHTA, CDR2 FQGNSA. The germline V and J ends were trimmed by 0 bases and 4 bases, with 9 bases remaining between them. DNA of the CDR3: TGTGCCAGCAGCTTAGCGCATGGAGGAGAGACCCAGTACTTC. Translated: CASSLAHGGETQYF.

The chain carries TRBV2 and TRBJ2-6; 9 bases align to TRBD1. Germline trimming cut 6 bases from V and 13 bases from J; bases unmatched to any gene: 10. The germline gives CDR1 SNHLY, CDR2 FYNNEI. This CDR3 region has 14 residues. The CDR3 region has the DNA TGTGCCAGCAGCTCCGGGACAGGGTTAAAGGTCCTGACTTTC. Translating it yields CASSSGTGLKVLTF.

The CDR3 loop reads CSATLGSDYGYTF. CDR3 in DNA: TGCAGCGCAACACTGGGTTCTGACTATGGCTACACCTTC. V gene TRBV29-1 combines with J gene TRBJ1-2, with no clear D. Trimming took 7 bases from V and 3 from J, leaving 15 bases between them. The CDR3 length is 13 residues. CDR1 and CDR2 from the germline V gene are SQVTM and ANQGSEA.

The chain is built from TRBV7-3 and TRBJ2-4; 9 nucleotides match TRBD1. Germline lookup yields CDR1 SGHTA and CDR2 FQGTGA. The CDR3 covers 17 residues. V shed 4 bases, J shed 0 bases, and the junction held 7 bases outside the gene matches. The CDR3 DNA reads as TGTGCCAGCAGCTCGACAGGGGGTAAGATAGCCAAAAACATTCAGTACTTC. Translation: CASSSTGGKIAKNIQYF.

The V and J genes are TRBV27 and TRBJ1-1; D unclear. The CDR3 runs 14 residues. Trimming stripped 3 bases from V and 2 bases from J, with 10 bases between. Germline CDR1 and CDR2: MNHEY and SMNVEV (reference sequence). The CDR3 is CASSLMGINTEAFF. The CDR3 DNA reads TGTGCCAGCAGTTTGATGGGGATCAACACTGAAGCTTTCTTT.

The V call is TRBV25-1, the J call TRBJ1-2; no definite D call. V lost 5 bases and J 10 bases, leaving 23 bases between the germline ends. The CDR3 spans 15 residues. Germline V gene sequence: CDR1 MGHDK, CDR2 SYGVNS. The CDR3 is CASSRPGSSSVLYTF. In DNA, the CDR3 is TGTGCCAGCAGTAGGCCGGGGTCCTCCTCCGTTCTCTACACCTTC.

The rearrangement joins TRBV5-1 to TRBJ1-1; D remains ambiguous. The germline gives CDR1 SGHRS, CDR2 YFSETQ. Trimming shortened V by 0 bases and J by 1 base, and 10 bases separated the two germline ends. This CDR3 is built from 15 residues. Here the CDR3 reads CASSLDGESNTEAFF. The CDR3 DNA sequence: TGCGCCAGCAGCTTGGATGGCGAATCGAACACTGAAGCTTTCTTT.

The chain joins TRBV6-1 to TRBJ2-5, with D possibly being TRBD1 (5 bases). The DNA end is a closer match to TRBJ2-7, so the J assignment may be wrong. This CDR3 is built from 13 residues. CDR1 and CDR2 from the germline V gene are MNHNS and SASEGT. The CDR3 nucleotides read TGTGCCAGCATACAGGCAGGGCGATACGAGCAGTACTTC. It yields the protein CASIQAGRYEQYF.

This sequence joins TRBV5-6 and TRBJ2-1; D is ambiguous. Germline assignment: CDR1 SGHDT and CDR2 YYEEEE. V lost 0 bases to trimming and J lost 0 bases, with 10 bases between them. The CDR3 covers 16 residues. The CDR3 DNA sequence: TGTGCCAGCAGCTTGGACAGCCAGAGCTCCTACAATGAGCAGTTCTTC. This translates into CASSLDSQSSYNEQFF.

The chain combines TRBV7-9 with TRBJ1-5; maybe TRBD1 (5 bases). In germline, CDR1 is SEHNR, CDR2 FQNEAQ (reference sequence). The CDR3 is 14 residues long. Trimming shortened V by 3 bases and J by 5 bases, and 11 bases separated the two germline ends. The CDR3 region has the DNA TGTGCCAGCAGCTTGGGGGGAAGTGATCAGCCCCAGCATTTT. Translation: CASSLGGSDQPQHF.

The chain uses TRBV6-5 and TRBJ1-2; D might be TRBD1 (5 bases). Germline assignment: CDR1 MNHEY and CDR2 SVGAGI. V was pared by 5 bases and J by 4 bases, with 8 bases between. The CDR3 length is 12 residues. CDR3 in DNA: TGTGCCAGCAGTGAGGGGACCTATGGCTACACCTTC. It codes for CASSEGTYGYTF.

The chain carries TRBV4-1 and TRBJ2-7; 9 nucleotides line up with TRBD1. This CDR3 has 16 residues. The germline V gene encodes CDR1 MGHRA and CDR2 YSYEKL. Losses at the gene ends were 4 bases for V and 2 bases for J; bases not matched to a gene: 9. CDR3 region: CASSLRRTGATYEQYF. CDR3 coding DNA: TGCGCCAGCAGCCTCAGGAGGACAGGGGCCACCTACGAGCAGTACTTC.

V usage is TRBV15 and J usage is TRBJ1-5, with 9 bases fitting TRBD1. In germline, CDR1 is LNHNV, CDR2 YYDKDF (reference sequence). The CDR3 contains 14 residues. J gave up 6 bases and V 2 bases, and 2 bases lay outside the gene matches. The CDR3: CATSRTGGGQPQHF. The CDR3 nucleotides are TGTGCCACCAGCAGAACAGGGGGCGGTCAGCCCCAGCATTTT.

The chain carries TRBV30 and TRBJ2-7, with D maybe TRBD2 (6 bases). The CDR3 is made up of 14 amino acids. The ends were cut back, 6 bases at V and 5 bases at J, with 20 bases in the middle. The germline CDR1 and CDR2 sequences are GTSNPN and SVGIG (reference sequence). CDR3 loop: CACLRGIHWDEQYF. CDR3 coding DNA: TGTGCCTGCCTCCGGGGGATTCACTGGGACGAGCAGTACTTC. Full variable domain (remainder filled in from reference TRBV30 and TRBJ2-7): SQTIHQWPATLVQPVGSPLSLECTVEGTSNPNLYWYRQAAGRGLQLLFYSVGIGQISSEVPQNLSASRPQDRQFILSSKKLLLSDSGFYLCACLRGIHWDEQYFGPGTRLTVT.

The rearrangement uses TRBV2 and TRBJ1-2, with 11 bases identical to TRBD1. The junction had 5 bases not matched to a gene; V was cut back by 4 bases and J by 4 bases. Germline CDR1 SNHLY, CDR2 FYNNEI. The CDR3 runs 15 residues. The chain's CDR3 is CASSVGQGVGYGYTF. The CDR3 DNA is TGTGCCAGCAGTGTGGGACAGGGGGTCGGCTATGGCTACACCTTC. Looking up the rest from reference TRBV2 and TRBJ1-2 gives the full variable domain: EPEVTQTPSHQVTQMGQEVILRCVPISNHLYFYWYRQILGQKVEFLVSFYNNEISEKSEIFDDQFSVERPDGSNFTLKIRSTKLEDSAMYFCASSVGQGVGYGYTFGSGTRLTVV.

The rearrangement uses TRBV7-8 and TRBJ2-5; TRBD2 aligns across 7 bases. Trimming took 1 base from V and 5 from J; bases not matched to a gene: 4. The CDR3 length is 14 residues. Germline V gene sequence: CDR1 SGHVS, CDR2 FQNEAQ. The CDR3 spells CASSLEAGRETQYF. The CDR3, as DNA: TGTGCCAGCAGCTTAGAAGCGGGGCGGGAGACCCAGTACTTC.

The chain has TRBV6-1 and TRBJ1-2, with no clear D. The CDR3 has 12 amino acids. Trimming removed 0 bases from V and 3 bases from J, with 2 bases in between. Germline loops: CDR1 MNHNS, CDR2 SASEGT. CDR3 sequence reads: CASSEAYYGYTF. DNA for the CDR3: TGTGCCAGCAGTGAAGCGTACTATGGCTACACCTTC.

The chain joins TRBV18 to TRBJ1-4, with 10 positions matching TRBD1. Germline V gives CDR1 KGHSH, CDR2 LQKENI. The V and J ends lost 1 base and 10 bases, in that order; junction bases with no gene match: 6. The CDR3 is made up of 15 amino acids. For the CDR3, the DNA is TGTGCCAGCTCACCACGACAGGGGGCGCTCGGAAAACTGTTTTTT. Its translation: CASSPRQGALGKLFF.

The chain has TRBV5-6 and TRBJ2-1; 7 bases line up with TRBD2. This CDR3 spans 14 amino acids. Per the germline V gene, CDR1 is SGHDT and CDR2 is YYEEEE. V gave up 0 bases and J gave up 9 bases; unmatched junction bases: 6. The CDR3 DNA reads TGTGCCAGCAGCTTGGCCGGGGGGTTGGCTGAGCAGTTCTTC. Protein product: CASSLAGGLAEQFF.

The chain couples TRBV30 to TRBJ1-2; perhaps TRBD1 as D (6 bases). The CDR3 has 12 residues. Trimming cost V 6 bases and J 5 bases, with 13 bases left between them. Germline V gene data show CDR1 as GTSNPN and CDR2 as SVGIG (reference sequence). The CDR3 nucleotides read TGTGCCTGTTCCATTACAGGGTATGGCTACACCTTC. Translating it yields CACSITGYGYTF.